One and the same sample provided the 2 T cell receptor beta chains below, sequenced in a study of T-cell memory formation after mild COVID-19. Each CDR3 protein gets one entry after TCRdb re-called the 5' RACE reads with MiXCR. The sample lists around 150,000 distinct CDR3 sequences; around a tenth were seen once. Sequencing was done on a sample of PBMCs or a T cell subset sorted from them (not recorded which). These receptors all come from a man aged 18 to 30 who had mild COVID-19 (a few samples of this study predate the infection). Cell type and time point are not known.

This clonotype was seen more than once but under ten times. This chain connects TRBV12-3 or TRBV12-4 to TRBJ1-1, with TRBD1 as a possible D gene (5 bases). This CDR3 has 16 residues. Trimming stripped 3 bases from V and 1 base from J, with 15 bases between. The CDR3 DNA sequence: TGTGCCAGCAGTTTGGGGCCGAAGGGAAGGAACACTGAAGCTTTCTTT. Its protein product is CASSLGPKGRNTEAFF.

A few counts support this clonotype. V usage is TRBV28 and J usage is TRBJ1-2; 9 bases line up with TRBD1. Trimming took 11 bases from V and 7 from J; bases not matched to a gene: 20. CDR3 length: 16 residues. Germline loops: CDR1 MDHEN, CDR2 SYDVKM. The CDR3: CALAQGQGRPGGGYTF. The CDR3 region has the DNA TGTGCCCTAGCTCAGGGACAGGGCCGCCCAGGCGGTGGCTACACCTTC.